This T cell receptor (beta chain) was recorded in a study of monozygotic twins with inflammatory bowel disease. Broader study findings: Among twins, concordant and discordant pairs did not differ in repertoire similarity, possibly from limited power. It was in IBD patients that TCRbeta diversity (inverse Simpson) was lower than in healthy co-twins. For IBD, no single strong associated signal or clonotype was supported.

As regards this clonotype: Its antigen is undetermined.

During cDNA synthesis, UMIs that each contained a 6-nucleotide sample barcode were added by means of template switching. Each CDR3 protein gets one entry in TCRdb, which reprocessed the 5' RACE reads and gives no DNA. The sample table sets out some 440,000 distinct CDR3 sequences. The sequenced material came from blood. This TCR was sampled from a human donor with ulcerative colitis or Crohn's disease, or a healthy co-twin of an affected twin (not recorded which).

The chain's CDR3 is CASSSAAVAYNEQFF. V gene TRBV18 combines with J gene TRBJ2-1; TCRdb calls TRBD2, which cannot be checked without DNA. Germline values: CDR1 KGHSH, CDR2 LQKENI. The CDR3 is 15 residues long.